This T cell receptor beta chain was found in a study of T cell changes during pregnancy in multiple sclerosis. Using immunoSEQ multiplex PCR, the repertoire was profiled, and TCRdb retains in-frame clones only, with some absent. The data hold about 44,000 clones, with more than 90% observed a single time. V was pared by 8 bases and J by 2 bases, with 15 bases between. The germline CDR1 and CDR2 sequences are MNHEY and SVGAGI. This CDR3 comprises 15 residues. The receptor was isolated from a female donor with multiple sclerosis, enrolled in a pregnancy study. The chain employs TRBV6-5 and TRBJ1-4; a possible D gene is TRBD1 (5 bases). This specimen consisted of CD4+ T cells from peripheral blood mononuclear cells, obtained in the first trimester of pregnancy. This CDR3 is CASGFRGNTNEKLFF. CDR3 coding DNA: TGTGCCAGCGGATTCCGGGGGAACACTAATGAAAAACTGTTTTTT.